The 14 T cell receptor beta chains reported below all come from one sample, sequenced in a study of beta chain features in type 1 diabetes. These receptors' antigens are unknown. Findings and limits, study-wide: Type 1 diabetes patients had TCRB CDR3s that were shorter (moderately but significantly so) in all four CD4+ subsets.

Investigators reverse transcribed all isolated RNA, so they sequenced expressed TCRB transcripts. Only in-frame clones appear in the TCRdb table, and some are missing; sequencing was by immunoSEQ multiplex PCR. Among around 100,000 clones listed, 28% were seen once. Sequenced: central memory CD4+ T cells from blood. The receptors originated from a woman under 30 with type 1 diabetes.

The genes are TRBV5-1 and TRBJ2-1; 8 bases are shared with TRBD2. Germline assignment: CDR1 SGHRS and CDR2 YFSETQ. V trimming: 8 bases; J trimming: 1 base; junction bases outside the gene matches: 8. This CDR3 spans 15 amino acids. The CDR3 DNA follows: TGCGCCAGTCACCCTACTAGCGGTTCCTACAATGAGCAGTTCTTC. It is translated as CASHPTSGSYNEQFF.

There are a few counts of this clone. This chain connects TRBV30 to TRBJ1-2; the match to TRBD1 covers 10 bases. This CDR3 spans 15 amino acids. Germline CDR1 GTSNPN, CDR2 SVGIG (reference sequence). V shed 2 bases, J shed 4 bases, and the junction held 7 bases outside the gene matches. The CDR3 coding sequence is TGTGCCTGGAGTTCGACGACAGGGGGCCGCTATGGCTACACCTTC. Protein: CAWSSTTGGRYGYTF.

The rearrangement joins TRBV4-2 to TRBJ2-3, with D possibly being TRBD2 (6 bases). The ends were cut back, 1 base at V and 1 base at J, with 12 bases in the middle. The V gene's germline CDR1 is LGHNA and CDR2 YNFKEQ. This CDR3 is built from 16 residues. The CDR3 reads CASSQGIGGGTDTQYF. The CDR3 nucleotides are TGTGCCAGCAGCCAAGGGATCGGGGGAGGCACAGATACGCAGTATTTT.

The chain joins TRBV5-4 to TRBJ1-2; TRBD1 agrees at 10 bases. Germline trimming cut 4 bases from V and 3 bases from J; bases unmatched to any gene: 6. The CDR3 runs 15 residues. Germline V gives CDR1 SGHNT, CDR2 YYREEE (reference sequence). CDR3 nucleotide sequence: TGTGCCAGCAGCCTACAGACAGGGGGCGACTATGGCTACACCTTC. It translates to CASSLQTGGDYGYTF.

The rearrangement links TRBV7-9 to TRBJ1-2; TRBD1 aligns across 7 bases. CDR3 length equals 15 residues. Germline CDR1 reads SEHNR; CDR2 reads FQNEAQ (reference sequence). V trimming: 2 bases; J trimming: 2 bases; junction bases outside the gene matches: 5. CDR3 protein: CASSLQTGKNYGYTF. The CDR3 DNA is TGTGCCAGCAGCTTACAGACAGGGAAGAACTATGGCTACACCTTC.

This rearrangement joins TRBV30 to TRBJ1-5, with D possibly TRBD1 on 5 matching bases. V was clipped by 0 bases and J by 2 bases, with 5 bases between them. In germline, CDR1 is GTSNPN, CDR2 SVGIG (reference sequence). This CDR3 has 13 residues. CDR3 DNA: TGTGCCTGGAGTGTACAGGGCAATCAGCCCCAGCATTTT. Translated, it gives CAWSVQGNQPQHF. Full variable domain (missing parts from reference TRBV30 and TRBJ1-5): SQTIHQWPATLVQPVGSPLSLECTVEGTSNPNLYWYRQAAGRGLQLLFYSVGIGQISSEVPQNLSASRPQDRQFILSSKKLLLSDSGFYLCAWSVQGNQPQHFGDGTRLSIL.

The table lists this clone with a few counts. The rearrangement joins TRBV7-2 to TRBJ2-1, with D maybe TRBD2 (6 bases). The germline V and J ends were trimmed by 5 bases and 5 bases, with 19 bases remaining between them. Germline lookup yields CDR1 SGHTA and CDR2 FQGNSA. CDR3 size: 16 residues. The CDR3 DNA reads TGTGCCAGCAGCCCCAAGCTAGCGTGGGGTAACAATGAGCAGTTCTTC. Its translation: CASSPKLAWGNNEQFF.

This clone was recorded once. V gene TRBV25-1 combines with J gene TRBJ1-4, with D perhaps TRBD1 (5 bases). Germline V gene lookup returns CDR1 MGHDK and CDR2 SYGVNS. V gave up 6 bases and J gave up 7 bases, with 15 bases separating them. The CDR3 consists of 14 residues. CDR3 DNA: TGTGCCAGCAGCTCTCCAGGGTTAGGTGAAAAACTGTTTTTT. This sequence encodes CASSSPGLGEKLFF.

The CDR3 spells CASSARGTGELFF. The CDR3 DNA sequence: TGTGCCAGCAGCGCCAGGGGCACCGGGGAGCTGTTTTTT. The chain links TRBV7-2 to TRBJ2-2; possible D gene TRBD1, 6 bases. Trimming left V 5 bases short and J 4 bases short, with 8 bases between. The germline gives CDR1 SGHTA, CDR2 FQGNSA. The CDR3 totals 13 residues.

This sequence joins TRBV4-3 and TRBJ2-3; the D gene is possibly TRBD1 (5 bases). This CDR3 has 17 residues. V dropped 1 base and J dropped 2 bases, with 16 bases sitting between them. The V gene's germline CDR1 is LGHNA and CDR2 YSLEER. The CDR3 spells CASSQATYQGVTDTQYF. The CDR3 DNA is TGCGCCAGCAGCCAAGCCACATACCAGGGCGTCACAGATACGCAGTATTTT.

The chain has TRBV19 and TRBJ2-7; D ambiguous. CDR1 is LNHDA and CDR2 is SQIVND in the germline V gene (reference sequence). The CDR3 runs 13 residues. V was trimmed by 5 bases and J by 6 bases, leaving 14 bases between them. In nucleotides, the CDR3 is TGTGCCAGTAGTGGAGAGGTCTCCAGCGAGCAGTACTTC. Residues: CASSGEVSSEQYF. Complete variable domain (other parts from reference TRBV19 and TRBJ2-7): DGGITQSPKYLFRKEGQNVTLSCEQNLNHDAMYWYRQDPGQGLRLIYYSQIVNDFQKGDIAEGYSVSREKKESFPLTVTSAQKNPTAFYLCASSGEVSSEQYFGPGTRLTVT.

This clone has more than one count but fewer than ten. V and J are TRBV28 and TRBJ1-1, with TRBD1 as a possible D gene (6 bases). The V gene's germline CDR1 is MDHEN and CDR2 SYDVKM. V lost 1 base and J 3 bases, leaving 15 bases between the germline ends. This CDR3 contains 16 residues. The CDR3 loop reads CASSLLGRGGDTEAFF. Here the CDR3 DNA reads TGTGCCAGCAGTTTATTAGGGAGAGGGGGGGACACTGAAGCTTTCTTT. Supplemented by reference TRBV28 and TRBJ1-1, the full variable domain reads DVKVTQSSRYLVKRTGEKVFLECVQDMDHENMFWYRQDPGLGLRLIYFSYDVKMKEKGDIPEGYSVSREKKERFSLILESASTNQTSMYLCASSLLGRGGDTEAFFGQGTRLTVV.

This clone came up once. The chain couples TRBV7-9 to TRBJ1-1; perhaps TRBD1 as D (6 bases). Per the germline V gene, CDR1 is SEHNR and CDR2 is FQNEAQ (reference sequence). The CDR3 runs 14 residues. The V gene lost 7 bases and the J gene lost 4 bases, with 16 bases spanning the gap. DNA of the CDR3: TGTGCCAGCACCTCTATGGGGGCTGGCACTGAAGCTTTCTTT. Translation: CASTSMGAGTEAFF.

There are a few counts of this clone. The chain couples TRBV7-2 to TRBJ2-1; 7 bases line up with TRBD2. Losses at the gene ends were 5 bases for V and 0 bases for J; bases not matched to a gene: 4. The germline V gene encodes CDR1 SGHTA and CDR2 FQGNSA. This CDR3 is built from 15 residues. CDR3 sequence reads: CASSTSAYSYNEQFF. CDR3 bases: TGTGCCAGCAGCACTAGCGCCTACTCCTACAATGAGCAGTTCTTC.